This T cell receptor beta chain was recovered during a study of vaccination and CD4 T cells after COVID-19. In the study overall: Convalescent patients gave post-COVID blood a median approximately 100 days post-diagnosis, range 35 to 161.

V lost 6 bases and J 3 bases, leaving 15 bases between the germline ends. CDR3 size: 14 residues. In germline, CDR1 is SNHLY, CDR2 FYNNEI. Study-level points and caveats: Apart from involving relatively few convalescent patients, the work omitted early post-infection timepoints.

The Oncomine TCR Beta short-read assay sequenced DNA from cultured CD4+ T cells. TCRdb passed the PCR reads through MiXCR, listing each CDR3 protein once. The table includes under 5,500 distinct CDR3 sequences, about 45% detected once. As to treatment: roughly ten-day PBMC culture with coronavirus spike peptide pools or control peptides (ViraFEST assay). ViraFEST used peptide pools to expand antigen-specific T cells, then sequenced TCRs. Each well received about 2.2 million PBMCs, cultured with about 9.1 IU/ml IL-2 and approximately 10 ug/ml peptide pools. About this clonotype: Its specificity is not known.

The TCR comes from a human donor who had recovered from COVID-19. V gene TRBV2 combines with J gene TRBJ2-7; possibly TRBD2 for D (6 bases). The sample taken for sequencing was CD4+ T cells from blood, cultured in vitro. The CDR3 loop is CASRRDQTIYEQYF. The CDR3 DNA sequence: TGTGCCAGCAGGCGGGACCAAACGATCTACGAGCAGTACTTC.